The clone carrying this T cell receptor (beta chain) was counted only a few times. The antigen is not known. These data are taken from a study of vaccination and CD4 T cells after COVID-19. Study-level background: Median time from COVID diagnosis to post-COVID sampling was 101 days (35 to 161). Every culture used as a control got a CEFX pool, an HIV-1 Nef pool, or no peptide.

Treatment in this sample: roughly 10-day PBMC culture with coronavirus spike peptide pools or control peptides (ViraFEST assay). Cultured CD4+ T-cell DNA underwent Oncomine TCR Beta short-read sequencing. TCRdb itself ran the PCR reads through MiXCR, one entry per CDR3 protein. The repertoire has some 11,000 distinct CDR3 sequences, about 61% of them found once; the top ten carry 7% to 7.5%. The germline gives CDR1 DFQATT, CDR2 SNEGSKA (reference sequence). After removal of 6 bases from V and 5 bases from J, the junction contained 3 bases not matched to a gene. This CDR3 is built from 12 residues. Sample: CD4+ T cells from blood, cultured in vitro, taken before SARS-CoV-2 vaccination. The rearrangement links TRBV20-1 to TRBJ2-3; 9 nucleotides match TRBD2. The sequence was obtained from a human donor who had recovered from COVID-19. CDR3 DNA: TGCAGTGCCCGAGCGGGAGGAGATACGCAGTATTTT. Translated, it gives CSARAGGDTQYF.